The 20 T cell receptor beta chains listed next were all sequenced from one sample in a study of T-cell reconstitution after alpha-beta-depleted transplantation in children. Preparing the TCRbeta library involved the use of unique molecular identifiers. TCRdb re-called the PCR reads with MiXCR, one entry per CDR3 protein. This table holds about 470,000 distinct CDR3 sequences, 43% found once. Source: PBMCs, taken before TCRalphabeta/CD19-depleted stem cell transplant. Every receptor here comes from a girl aged 2-9 years with aplastic anemia, due to receive a stem cell transplant.

V is TRBV10-3 and J is TRBJ2-3, with TRBD1 matching 7 bases. Per germline, CDR1 ENHRY and CDR2 SYGVKD. V lost 0 bases to trimming and J lost 4 bases; unmatched junction nucleotides: 4. The CDR3 is 15 amino acids. CDR3 residues: CAISESEGGPDTQYF. In nucleotides, the CDR3 is TGTGCCATCAGTGAGTCGGAAGGGGGCCCAGATACGCAGTATTTT.

The chain joins TRBV30 to TRBJ2-2; TRBD2 matches at 8 bases. Germline values: CDR1 GTSNPN, CDR2 SVGIG (reference sequence). Germline trimming cut 2 bases from V and 4 bases from J; bases unmatched to any gene: 6. The CDR3 has 15 amino acids. Here the CDR3 reads CAWSTGTRGTGELFF. The CDR3 DNA sequence: TGTGCCTGGAGTACTGGGACTAGGGGCACCGGGGAGCTGTTTTTT.

V is TRBV6-1 and J is TRBJ2-1; no clear D. V was shortened by 4 bases and J by 3 bases, with 13 bases between the two germline ends. The CDR3 consists of 15 residues. CDR1 is MNHNS and CDR2 is SASEGT in the germline V gene. CDR3 sequence (DNA): TGTGCCAGCAGTGGTCGAGCGTCGGACTACAATGAGCAGTTCTTC. Its translation is CASSGRASDYNEQFF.

V usage is TRBV5-1 and J usage is TRBJ2-4, with a tentative D call TRBD1 (5 bases). The V and J ends lost 4 bases and 8 bases respectively, with 16 bases between them. CDR3 size: 14 residues. Looked up from germline, CDR1 is SGHRS and CDR2 is YFSETQ. The CDR3 nucleotides read TGCGCCAGCAGCCCCGGACACCAATGGGACATTCAGTACTTC. Protein product: CASSPGHQWDIQYF.

In this sample, this clonotype turned up a few times. The chain uses TRBV7-2 and TRBJ2-1; D not resolved. Trimming took off 2 bases at V and 4 bases at J, with 12 bases between the two ends. Germline loops: CDR1 SGHTA, CDR2 FQGNSA. The CDR3 has 15 amino acids. For the CDR3, the DNA is TGTGCCAGCAGCTTATCTGGCAGCCTTTACAATGAGCAGTTCTTC. This codes for CASSLSGSLYNEQFF. The whole variable domain, remainder taken from reference TRBV7-2 and TRBJ2-1, is GAGVSQSPSNKVTEKGKDVELRCDPISGHTALYWYRQSLGQGLEFLIYFQGNSAPDKSGLPSDRFSAERTGGSVSTLTIQRTQQEDSAVYLCASSLSGSLYNEQFFGPGTRLTVL.

This clonotype was found a few times. V usage is TRBV6-5 and J usage is TRBJ2-5; TRBD1 is a possible D gene (6 bases). Trimming took 2 bases from V and 9 from J, leaving 19 bases between them. The germline CDR1 and CDR2 sequences are MNHEY and SVGAGI. The CDR3 totals 15 residues. This CDR3 is CASSYGALGAQAQYF. The DNA of the CDR3 is TGTGCCAGCAGTTACGGGGCTTTGGGGGCGCAGGCCCAGTACTTC.

The rearrangement links TRBV29-1 to TRBJ2-1, with 11 bases fitting TRBD1. V trimming: 6 bases; J trimming: 6 bases; junction bases outside the gene matches: 7. The CDR3 has 14 residues. The germline V gene encodes CDR1 SQVTM and CDR2 ANQGSEA. In DNA, the CDR3 is TGCAGCGTGACCGGGACAGGGGGTATCAATGAGCAGTTCTTC. Protein product: CSVTGTGGINEQFF.

This clonotype was detected ten times or more. This chain connects TRBV5-1 to TRBJ2-3; TRBD2 aligns across 8 bases. CDR1 and CDR2 from the germline V gene are SGHRS and YFSETQ. Losses at the gene ends were 4 bases for V and 3 bases for J; bases not matched to a gene: 10. The CDR3 extends over 16 amino acids. CDR3: CASSPPRSGSTDTQYF. The CDR3 region has the DNA TGCGCCAGCAGCCCCCCCAGAAGCGGGAGTACAGATACGCAGTATTTT.

This clonotype was seen ten or more times. The chain couples TRBV12-3 or TRBV12-4 to TRBJ1-6, with D possibly matching TRBD1 (5 bases). The V end was cut by 1 base, the J end by 7 bases, with 8 bases between. The CDR3 runs 14 residues. DNA for the CDR3: TGTGCCAGCAGTTTAGGACAGCCAAATTCACCCCTCCACTTT. Translation gives CASSLGQPNSPLHF.

At least ten counts were recorded for this clonotype. The chain uses TRBV5-1 and TRBJ2-2, with D unresolved. Trimming left V 0 bases short and J 5 bases short, with 5 bases between. The CDR3 has 13 amino acids. Per germline, CDR1 SGHRS and CDR2 YFSETQ. CDR3 in DNA: TGCGCCAGCAGCTTGGGAGCTACCGGGGAGCTGTTTTTT. Its protein is CASSLGATGELFF.

This clonotype was detected only a few times. The chain uses TRBV10-3 and TRBJ2-7; 8 nucleotides match TRBD1. V shed 3 bases, J shed 2 bases, and the junction held 9 bases outside the gene matches. The CDR3 runs 16 residues. The germline V gene encodes CDR1 ENHRY and CDR2 SYGVKD. The CDR3 loop reads CAISDRGRGLAYEQYF. Here the CDR3 DNA reads TGTGCCATCAGTGACAGGGGGCGCGGGTTAGCCTACGAGCAGTACTTC.

The chain recombines TRBV7-9 with TRBJ1-2, with D perhaps TRBD1 (6 bases). V shed 6 bases and J shed 5 bases, with 16 bases lying between them. CDR1 and CDR2 from the germline V gene are SEHNR and FQNEAQ (reference sequence). This CDR3 has 14 amino acids. CDR3 DNA sequence: TGTGCCAGCAGTCCACCGCAGGGGCGGTATGGCTACACCTTC. Translating gives CASSPPQGRYGYTF.

This clonotype was counted ten times or more. The V gene is TRBV7-2, the J gene TRBJ2-3; 12 bases are a match to TRBD2. After removal of 3 bases from V and 4 bases from J, the junction contained 2 bases not matched to a gene. Germline V lookup: CDR1 SGHTA, CDR2 FQGNSA. CDR3 length: 15 residues. The CDR3 loop reads CASSFLAGGADTQYF. CDR3 coding DNA: TGTGCCAGCAGCTTTCTAGCGGGAGGGGCAGATACGCAGTATTTT.

This clonotype was seen more than once but under ten times. The chain is built from TRBV12-5 and TRBJ2-5; 16 bases map to TRBD2. V trimming: 6 bases; J trimming: 4 bases; junction bases outside the gene matches: 5. CDR1 LGHNT and CDR2 FRNRAP come from the germline V gene. The CDR3 is made up of 16 amino acids. CDR3 in amino acids: CASGGTSGRGRETQYF. The CDR3 DNA follows: TGTGCTAGTGGCGGGACTAGCGGGAGGGGGCGAGAGACCCAGTACTTC.

In nucleotides, the CDR3 is TGTGCCAGCAGTTCCCCCTCCCCCACAGTCAAAGGAGGTACGCAGTATTTT. Its translation is CASSSPSPTVKGGTQYF. V gene TRBV28 combines with J gene TRBJ2-3, with D possibly TRBD2 on 5 matching bases. Germline V CDR1 and CDR2: MDHEN, SYDVKM. The CDR3 contains 17 residues. Deletions cut 4 bases from V and 8 bases from J, with 25 bases between.

This clonotype was observed many times. The chain couples TRBV14 to TRBJ2-3, with 11 positions matching TRBD2. Germline trimming cut 4 bases from V and 2 bases from J; bases unmatched to any gene: 8. CDR1 is SGHDN, CDR2 FVKESK, per germline. The CDR3 spans 17 residues. The CDR3 DNA reads TGTGCCAGCAGCCTCTCGGGACTAGCGGTGGACACAGATACGCAGTATTTT. It specifies CASSLSGLAVDTDTQYF.

This clonotype appeared many times. V gene TRBV3-1 combines with J gene TRBJ1-5; D may be TRBD1 (5 bases). The CDR3 length is 14 residues. V was trimmed by 4 bases and J by 7 bases, leaving 14 bases between them. CDR1 LGHDT and CDR2 YNNKEL come from the germline V gene (reference sequence). CDR3 in DNA: TGTGCCAGCAGCCGCGGGGGAGTAGGCCAGCCCCAGCATTTT. It is translated as CASSRGGVGQPQHF.

The table lists this clonotype with many counts. This chain uses TRBV7-9 with TRBJ1-5; unclear D gene. Germline V gene sequence: CDR1 SEHNR, CDR2 FQNEAQ (reference sequence). V lost 5 bases and J 1 base, leaving 6 bases between the germline ends. CDR3 length: 13 residues. CDR3 in amino acids: CASSTGSNQPQHF. The CDR3 nucleotides read TGTGCCAGCAGCACCGGGAGCAATCAGCCCCAGCATTTT.

The genes are TRBV6-1 and TRBJ2-3; 11 nucleotides agree with TRBD2. J was trimmed by 2 bases and V by 10 bases; bases with no gene match: 5. This CDR3 is 14 amino acids long. CDR1 MNHNS and CDR2 SASEGT come from the germline V gene. The CDR3, as DNA: TGTGCCACCAAACTAGCGGGGGACACAGATACGCAGTATTTT. It is translated as CATKLAGDTDTQYF.

Many counts were recorded for this clonotype. An end of the junction differs from the germline gene, which may be a read error. The rearrangement joins TRBV5-1 to TRBJ2-7, with 11 bases matching TRBD2. This CDR3 comprises 15 residues. Germline lookup yields CDR1 SGHRS and CDR2 YFSETQ. The CDR3 DNA reads TGTGCCAGCAGCTTAGGACTAGCGGGCCCCTACGAGCAGTACTTC. The encoded protein is CASSLGLAGPYEQYF.